The TCR beta chain described here comes from a study of blood T cell repertoires in COVID-19. Study information: Whether acute or convalescent, the COVID-19 samples came from the United States, Italy and Spain. PBMCs, B-cell-depleted T cells, or T cells provided the cDNA or gDNA that made up the material.

Generated by immunoSEQ multiplex PCR, the TCRdb table keeps only in-frame clones and is missing some. The repertoire includes more than 150,000 clones, roughly 87% of them detected once, and under 7.5% sits in the top ten. The germline CDR1 and CDR2 sequences are SGDLS and YYNGEE. V lost 0 bases to trimming and J lost 3 bases, with 10 bases between them. The CDR3 is 15 amino acids. Sequencing was done on a sample of peripheral blood. The sequence was collected from a woman in her forties with acute or convalescent COVID-19. The V gene is TRBV9, the J gene TRBJ2-1, with a possible D match to TRBD2 (7 bases). The CDR3 nucleotides read TGTGCCAGCAGCGTAGAGGGGGGGCGCTACAATGAGCAGTTCTTC. Protein sequence: CASSVEGGRYNEQFF.